These T cell receptor beta chains were read from a single sample in a study of T cell responses to AZD1222 COVID-19 vaccine. Produced via immunoSEQ multiplex PCR; TCRdb's table is partial and in-frame only. The sample has about 150,000 clones, about 87% seen once; the top ten hold about a tenth. Sequences were derived from peripheral blood, sampled 28 days after the second AZD1222 dose. These receptors were collected from an adult who received the AZD1222 COVID-19 vaccine. CDR3s leave out the opening cysteine and the closing phenylalanine or tryptophan.

>TRBJ2-5|TRBV2
ASSESEIQETQY
>TRBJ2-7|TRBV28
ASTIGDYEQY
>TRBJ2-1|TRBV5-1
ASSSGTPTYNEQF
>TRBJ2-4|TRBV10-3
AISESSGERSQY
>TRBJ2-7|TRBV5-1
ASSLEAGAWYEQY
>TRBJ2-3|TRBV5-1
ASSPTGGTDTQY
>TRBJ1-5|TRBV2
ASNTGGQPQH
>TRBJ2-1|TRBV2
ASRTPLTSGRVDEQF
>TRBJ2-1|TRBV5-1
ASSLLAGSYNEQF
>TRBJ1-2|TRBV6-1
ASSEIWDLNYGYT
>TRBJ2-2|TRBV2
ASRGQGRYTGELF
>TRBJ2-3|TRBV5-1
ASSSLSPLASTDTQY
>TRBJ1-1|TRBV24-1
ATREGAGNTEAF
>TRBJ1-4|TRBV15
ATSTRQLDEKLF
>TRBJ1-3|TRBV6-5
ASFFGSGNTIY
>TRBJ1-2|TRBV2
ASSPIMNYGYT
>TRBJ2-7|TRBV6-5
ASPVAGGPNEQY
>TRBJ1-5|TRBV27
ASMPLVREGNQPQH
>TRBJ2-1|TRBV20-1
SAPLPSEQF
>TRBJ2-1|TRBV20-1
SATPLDEQF
>TRBJ1-2|TRBV29-1
SVDLGSSYT
>TRBJ2-6|TRBV11-2
ASSRGQGGSGANVLT
>TRBJ1-2|TRBV29-1
SVEVGSNYGYT
>TRBJ2-7|TRBV5-4
ASSLKGHEQY
>TRBJ1-2|TRBV6-5
ASSQTGFDGYT
>TRBJ2-1|TRBV28
ASSLWTGLALNNEQF
>TRBJ2-5|TRBV9
ASSGGHRGIEETQY
>TRBJ2-1|TRBV5-1
ASSQDRAGEQF
>TRBJ2-1|TRBV19
ASSIASGRAHEQF
>TRBJ2-1|TRBV9
ASSAPGVRRTGSLITNEQF
>TRBJ1-3|TRBV5-1
ASSSAGGDGNTIY
>TRBJ1-1|TRBV30
AWSNTGDAF
>TRBJ2-3|TRBV24-1
ATSDPSGDTDTQY
>TRBJ1-1|TRBV6-5
ASGVRGAEAF
>TRBJ1-2|TRBV4-1
ASSQGDRADYGYT
>TRBJ1-1|TRBV25-1
ASRVNRGANTEAF
>TRBJ1-5|TRBV6-2/TRBV6-3
ASSLRQSGFGNQPQH
>TRBJ2-1|TRBV24-1
ATSRASRREQF
>TRBJ2-5|TRBV9
ASSVGGAPQETQY
>TRBJ2-3|TRBV5-1
ASSLGLAGTDTQY